The rows below give T cell receptor beta chains drawn from one sample of a study of blood T cell repertoires in COVID-19. Only in-frame clones appear in the TCRdb table, and some are missing; sequencing was by immunoSEQ multiplex PCR. The sample records about 49,000 clones, around 82% being singletons. Sample: peripheral blood. The receptors here all came from a woman aged 55 to 70 with acute or convalescent COVID-19. The CDR3 runs from the conserved cysteine through the conserved F or W. Fields, in order: clone size, J gene, D gene, V gene, CDR3 protein, CDR3 DNA. The D gene is left open where the match is weak. Clone sizes are given selectively: once, few, many, or a class where the clone is expanded.

>-|TRBJ1-4|-|TRBV15
CATSRGPGGGDEKLFF
TGTGCCACCAGCAGGGGCCCGGGAGGGGGGGATGAAAAACTGTTTTTT
>-|TRBJ1-6|-|TRBV9
CASSVGRSSYNSPLHF
TGTGCCAGCAGCGTAGGAAGGAGCTCCTATAATTCACCCCTCCACTTT
>-|TRBJ2-1|TRBD1|TRBV12-5
CASGPDRGLKITVQNNEQFF
TGTGCTAGTGGGCCCGACAGGGGCCTGAAAATAACGGTCCAGAACAATGAGCAGTTCTTC
>medium-sized|TRBJ1-3|-|TRBV7-6
CASSLSPGGLSGNTIYF
TGTGCCAGCAGCTTGTCCCCGGGAGGCCTCTCTGGAAACACCATATATTTT
>-|TRBJ2-1|-|TRBV27
CASRLLGSSYNEQFF
TGTGCCAGCAGACTCCTGGGGAGCTCCTACAATGAGCAGTTCTTC
>-|TRBJ2-1|TRBD2|TRBV30
CAWSRASGSYEQFF
TGTGCCTGGAGTAGGGCTAGCGGGAGCTATGAGCAGTTCTTC
>-|TRBJ2-7|TRBD1|TRBV6-4
CASSATGGGEQYF
TGTGCCAGCAGTGCGACAGGGGGTGGGGAGCAGTACTTC
>-|TRBJ2-5|TRBD2|TRBV25-1
CASSVPASGQETQYF
TGTGCCAGCAGTGTCCCCGCTAGCGGCCAAGAGACCCAGTACTTC
>-|TRBJ2-7|-|TRBV21-1
CASNGTSGPYEQYF
TGTGCCAGCAACGGGACTAGCGGCCCCTACGAGCAGTACTTC
>-|TRBJ2-2|TRBD2|TRBV19
CASSITSGSAGELFF
TGTGCCAGTAGTATAACTAGCGGGAGCGCCGGGGAGCTGTTTTTT
>-|TRBJ1-4|TRBD1|TRBV19
CASSILLLLRTGQRKLFF
TGTGCCAGTAGTATCCTTCTGTTACTGAGGACAGGGCAGCGGAAACTGTTTTTT
>-|TRBJ1-2|-|TRBV5-1
CASSYSSDLGYTF
TGCGCCAGCAGTTACAGTTCGGATCTTGGCTACACCTTC
>few|TRBJ2-1|TRBD2|TRBV7-9
CASSSQPSGAYNEQFF
TGTGCCAGCAGCTCTCAACCTAGCGGGGCATACAATGAGCAGTTCTTC
>-|TRBJ1-4|TRBD1|TRBV28
CASSSPGQGREKLFF
TGTGCCAGCAGTTCCCCGGGACAGGGCCGGGAAAAACTGTTTTTT
>-|TRBJ1-2|TRBD1|TRBV5-1
CASSATGGGSGYTF
TGCGCCAGCAGCGCGACAGGGGGCGGGAGTGGCTACACCTTC
>-|TRBJ1-3|TRBD1|TRBV5-1
CASSFTPGTGEGGNTIYF
TGCGCCAGCAGCTTTACCCCCGGGACAGGGGAAGGAGGAAACACCATATATTTT
>-|TRBJ1-1|-|TRBV18
CASSPPLTMNTEAFF
TGTGCCAGCTCACCACCGTTAACTATGAACACTGAAGCTTTCTTT
>-|TRBJ2-3|TRBD1|TRBV5-1
CASSLPRTGGSGDTQYF
TGCGCCAGCAGCTTGCCGCGGACAGGGGGCTCGGGGGATACGCAGTATTTT
>-|TRBJ1-2|-|TRBV28
CASTHERTLAYNYGYTF
TGTGCCAGCACCCACGAGCGGACCCTAGCCTATAACTATGGCTACACCTTC
>-|TRBJ2-7|-|TRBV4-2
CASSQGPGDEQYF
TGTGCCAGCAGCCAGGGACCAGGGGACGAGCAGTACTTC
>few|TRBJ1-1|TRBD1|TRBV7-2
CASSLGDRRNTEAFF
TGTGCCAGCAGCTTAGGGGACAGAAGGAACACTGAAGCTTTCTTT
>once|TRBJ1-3|-|TRBV20-1
CSASGLVSGNTIYF
TGCAGTGCTAGTGGACTGGTCTCTGGAAACACCATATATTTT
>-|TRBJ2-1|TRBD2|TRBV6-1
CASSGRLAGGRNEQFF
TGTGCCAGCAGTGGACGACTAGCGGGGGGCAGGAATGAGCAGTTCTTC
>-|TRBJ2-1|TRBD2|TRBV6-2/TRBV6-3
CASSRPTSGGTRQFF
TGTGCCAGCAGTCGCCCGACTAGCGGGGGAACCCGGCAGTTCTTC
>-|TRBJ1-2|TRBD1|TRBV18
CASSRDREGGYTF
TGTGCCAGCTCACGGGACAGGGAAGGTGGCTACACCTTC
>-|TRBJ2-3|-|TRBV5-4
CASSLRAGGYTDTQYF
TGTGCCAGCAGCTTGCGTGCCGGGGGATACACAGATACGCAGTATTTT
>-|TRBJ1-5|-|TRBV18
CASSPGTLTQPQHF
TGTGCCAGCTCACCGGGGACACTCACCCAGCCCCAGCATTTT
>-|TRBJ2-1|-|TRBV7-9
CASRIARGGNEQFF
TGTGCCAGCAGGATAGCCAGAGGGGGCAATGAGCAGTTCTTC
>-|TRBJ2-5|TRBD1|TRBV6-6
CASSPPRQGPQETQYF
TGTGCCAGCAGTCCCCCCCGACAGGGGCCTCAAGAGACCCAGTACTTC
>-|TRBJ2-7|-|TRBV14
CASSPTSYEQYF
TGTGCCAGCAGCCCCACTTCATACGAGCAGTACTTC
>-|TRBJ2-1|-|TRBV14
CASSRQRVLGNEQFF
TGTGCCAGCAGCCGTCAGAGGGTTTTGGGCAATGAGCAGTTCTTC
>-|TRBJ2-7|-|TRBV4-1
CASSQAAAQGPYEQYF
TGCGCCAGCAGCCAAGCCGCTGCGCAGGGTCCCTACGAGCAGTACTTC
>-|TRBJ2-5|TRBD1|TRBV2
CASSIQQGAETQYF
TGTGCCAGCAGCATACAACAGGGGGCGGAGACCCAGTACTTC
>few|TRBJ1-6|-|TRBV6-5
CASSYSTGRLNSPLHF
TGTGCCAGCAGTTACTCGACGGGAAGGCTAAATTCACCCCTCCACTTT
>medium-sized|TRBJ2-1|TRBD1|TRBV5-1
CASSHGTGIYNEQFF
TGCGCCAGCAGCCACGGGACAGGGATTTACAATGAGCAGTTCTTC
>-|TRBJ1-2|-|TRBV6-5
CASSYGGEGGYTF
TGTGCCAGCAGTTACGGAGGAGAAGGTGGCTACACCTTC
>-|TRBJ2-7|-|TRBV9
CASSVGPGQSYEQYF
TGTGCCAGCAGCGTAGGCCCAGGACAGTCCTACGAGCAGTACTTC
>-|TRBJ1-1|-|TRBV5-6
CASSRGGKSNTEAFF
TGTGCCAGCAGCCGAGGAGGGAAATCGAACACTGAAGCTTTCTTT
>-|TRBJ1-4|-|TRBV5-1
CASSPRAGDGYEKLFF
TGCGCCAGCAGCCCCCGAGCAGGGGACGGTTACGAAAAACTGTTTTTT
>-|TRBJ1-1|TRBD1|TRBV7-9
CASSVPGTANTEAFF
TGTGCCAGCAGCGTTCCCGGGACAGCGAACACTGAAGCTTTCTTT
>few|TRBJ1-2|TRBD1|TRBV12-3/TRBV12-4
CASSPGQVYGYTF
TGTGCCAGCAGTCCGGGACAGGTCTATGGCTACACCTTC
>-|TRBJ1-2|-|TRBV5-5
CASSLEWGDAWGYTF
TGTGCCAGCAGCTTGGAATGGGGGGATGCTTGGGGCTACACCTTC
>-|TRBJ2-3|-|TRBV5-1
CASSFGGSTDTQYF
TGCGCCAGCAGCTTTGGCGGGAGCACAGATACGCAGTATTTT
>few|TRBJ1-4|-|TRBV7-3
CASSPQATNEKLFF
TGTGCCAGCAGCCCCCAGGCAACTAATGAAAAACTGTTTTTT
>-|TRBJ2-3|-|TRBV24-1
CATSDPSGLSTDTQYF
TGTGCCACCAGTGACCCAAGCGGGTTGAGCACAGATACGCAGTATTTT
>-|TRBJ2-3|TRBD2|TRBV5-6
CASSPWREGDTQYF
TGTGCCAGCAGTCCTTGGCGGGAGGGGGATACGCAGTATTTT
>-|TRBJ2-2|TRBD2|TRBV30
CAWSLERGGGELFF
TGTGCCTGGAGTCTAGAGCGGGGGGGCGGGGAGCTGTTTTTT
>-|TRBJ1-5|TRBD1|TRBV18
CASSPGTGGQPQHF
TGTGCCAGCTCACCTGGGACAGGGGGCCAGCCCCAGCATTTT
>-|TRBJ1-2|-|TRBV12-3/TRBV12-4
CASSPGEYGYTF
TGTGCCAGCTCCCCGGGAGAGTATGGCTACACCTTC
>-|TRBJ1-3|TRBD1|TRBV7-2
CASRPGGLGNTIYF
TGTGCCAGCAGGCCAGGGGGCTTAGGAAACACCATATATTTT
>-|TRBJ1-6|TRBD1|TRBV6-6
CASRPGQGARNSPLHF
TGTGCCAGCAGACCAGGACAGGGGGCGAGAAATTCACCCCTCCACTTT
>-|TRBJ2-2|TRBD1|TRBV25-1
CASTKTGGTGELFF
TGTGCCAGCACCAAGACAGGGGGCACCGGGGAGCTGTTTTTT
>once|TRBJ1-1|-|TRBV18
CASSPGGDKAFF
TGTGCCAGCTCACCCGGGGGGGATAAGGCTTTCTTT